These 25 T cell receptor beta chains were sequenced from one sample in a study of cytomegalovirus exposure and HLA in healthy donors. Primers included in the PCR were 60 Vbeta and 13 Jbeta primers. Measured with immunoSEQ multiplex PCR; TCRdb has only the in-frame clones, and not every one. Of fewer than 140,000 clones in the sample, roughly four fifths were seen once. Sequenced sample: PBMCs. These receptors were taken from a man aged 45-65 years in good health and CMV-seronegative.

This chain joins TRBV7-2 and TRBJ2-2; D gene ambiguous. Germline loops: CDR1 SGHTA, CDR2 FQGNSA. CDR3 length: 15 residues. Trimming took 5 bases from V and 4 from J, leaving 14 bases between them. For the CDR3, the DNA is TGTGCCAGCAGCGGTTTTTCGACGGGCACCGGGGAGCTGTTTTTT. Translated: CASSGFSTGTGELFF.

This chain links TRBV6-5 with TRBJ2-5, with D maybe TRBD2 (7 bases). The CDR3 totals 15 residues. Germline values: CDR1 MNHEY, CDR2 SVGAGI. With 5 bases removed from V and 4 bases from J, the gap between germline ends came to 17 bases. The CDR3 loop reads CASSQMGGRGETQYF. CDR3 DNA: TGTGCCAGCAGTCAAATGGGGGGGCGGGGAGAGACCCAGTACTTC.

This rearrangement joins TRBV12-5 to TRBJ2-3; D is possibly TRBD2 (7 bases). Germline CDR1 reads LGHNT; CDR2 reads FRNRAP. The V end was cut by 0 bases, the J end by 9 bases, with 10 bases between. The CDR3 is made up of 13 amino acids. CDR3 sequence: CASGLVGGETQYF. The DNA for the CDR3 is TGTGCTAGTGGTTTGGTAGGGGGGGAGACGCAGTATTTT.

The chain combines TRBV7-8 with TRBJ1-3, with 7 bases fitting TRBD1. Germline V gene data show CDR1 as SGHVS and CDR2 as FQNEAQ. J lost 4 bases, V lost 4 bases, and 7 bases had no gene match. The CDR3 runs to 15 residues. The CDR3 loop reads CASSSPNRGGNTIYF. CDR3 nucleotide sequence: TGTGCCAGCAGCTCCCCGAACAGGGGAGGAAACACCATATATTTT. Combining the CDR3 with reference TRBV7-8 and TRBJ1-3 gives the whole variable domain GAGVSQSPRYKVAKRGQDVALRCDPISGHVSLFWYQQALGQGPEFLTYFQNEAQLDKSGLPSDRFFAERPEGSVSTLKIQRTQQEDSAVYLCASSSPNRGGNTIYFGEGSWLTVV.

This chain links TRBV28 with TRBJ2-3; D is ambiguous. The CDR3 spans 14 residues. Looked up from germline, CDR1 is MDHEN and CDR2 is SYDVKM. The germline V and J ends were trimmed by 2 bases and 6 bases, with 12 bases remaining between them. CDR3 sequence (DNA): TGTGCCAGCAGTTTAACTGCTCTCGGGGATACGCAGTATTTT. As protein: CASSLTALGDTQYF.

This clone was observed a handful of times. This chain connects TRBV6-1 to TRBJ1-6; D uncertain. Trimming stripped 2 bases from V and 9 bases from J, with 17 bases between. Germline CDR1 reads MNHNS; CDR2 reads SASEGT. The CDR3 totals 16 residues. CDR3 protein: CASSESEVRLGSPLHF. DNA of the CDR3: TGTGCCAGCAGTGAATCGGAGGTCCGATTAGGTTCACCCCTCCACTTT.

The chain employs TRBV19 and TRBJ1-5; tentatively, D is TRBD1 (6 bases). The CDR3 has 17 residues. V was clipped by 4 bases and J by 0 bases, with 16 bases between them. CDR1 is LNHDA, CDR2 SQIVND, per germline (reference sequence). DNA of the CDR3: TGTGCCAGTAGTACGATCATCGGACAGTATAGCAATCAGCCCCAGCATTTT. It specifies CASSTIIGQYSNQPQHF.

The chain carries TRBV7-3 and TRBJ1-1; D ambiguous. The CDR3 length is 13 residues. CDR1 and CDR2 from the germline V gene are SGHTA and FQGTGA. V lost 3 bases, J lost 5 bases, and 10 bases lay in between. The CDR3 DNA reads as TGTGCCAGCAGCTTCGGGAGGGATACTGAAGCTTTCTTT. Protein product: CASSFGRDTEAFF.

The genes are TRBV7-8 and TRBJ1-1; D gene ambiguous. CDR1 is SGHVS, CDR2 FQNEAQ, per germline. The CDR3 is 14 residues long. Trimming shortened V by 1 base and J by 6 bases, and 12 bases separated the two germline ends. The CDR3: CASSLVRTRSEAFF. CDR3 bases: TGTGCCAGCAGCTTAGTACGTACGAGGTCTGAAGCTTTCTTT.

V usage is TRBV6-5 and J usage is TRBJ2-7, with 11 bases matching TRBD1. The V gene end was trimmed by 6 bases and the J gene end by 4 bases; junction bases not matched to a gene: 8. The CDR3 runs 15 residues. Germline lookup yields CDR1 MNHEY and CDR2 SVGAGI. The CDR3 spells CASRTQGQGDYEQYF. DNA for the CDR3: TGTGCCAGCAGGACCCAGGGACAGGGGGATTACGAGCAGTACTTC.

This clone was detected once. The chain has TRBV4-2 and TRBJ2-3, with TRBD2 identical over 10 bases. The CDR3 runs 15 residues. In germline, CDR1 is LGHNA, CDR2 YNFKEQ. V was clipped by 0 bases and J by 3 bases; unmatched bases: 0. DNA for the CDR3: TGTGCCAGCAGCCAAGAAGCGGGGGGGACAGATACGCAGTATTTT. It yields the protein CASSQEAGGTDTQYF.

The chain recombines TRBV9 with TRBJ1-4; D is uncertain. The length of the CDR3 is 16 residues. CDR1 is SGDLS and CDR2 is YYNGEE in the germline V gene. The ends were cut back, 0 bases at V and 5 bases at J, with 14 bases in the middle. The CDR3 nucleotides are TGTGCCAGCAGCGTAGGATATTCCAGTTCAAATGAAAAACTGTTTTTT. It yields the protein CASSVGYSSSNEKLFF.

The chain links TRBV7-9 to TRBJ1-1; 7 nucleotides line up with TRBD1. The junction had 10 bases not matched to a gene; V was cut back by 6 bases and J by 3 bases. This CDR3 spans 15 amino acids. CDR1 is SEHNR, CDR2 FQNEAQ, per germline (reference sequence). The chain's CDR3 is CASSYHTGADTEAFF. CDR3 nucleotide sequence: TGTGCCAGCAGTTACCATACAGGGGCTGACACTGAAGCTTTCTTT.

Remarks on this clone: One end of the junction does not line up with germline, which may come from a read error. The V call is TRBV7-9, the J call TRBJ1-2; possible D gene TRBD1, 6 bases. Germline V lookup: CDR1 SEHNR, CDR2 FQNEAQ (reference sequence). The CDR3 consists of 13 residues. CDR3 nucleotides: TGTTCCAGCAGCTTAGGTACAGGGTCTGGCTACACCTTC. Protein product: CSSSLGTGSGYTF.

The chain uses TRBV10-2 and TRBJ2-6; D unclear. This CDR3 spans 14 amino acids. Germline V gene lookup returns CDR1 WSHSY and CDR2 SAAADI. The germline V and J ends were trimmed by 5 bases and 1 base, with 6 bases remaining between them. For the CDR3, the DNA is TGCGCCAGCAGTTTGAGTTCTGGGGCCAACGTCCTGACTTTC. This encodes CASSLSSGANVLTF.

The chain links TRBV7-2 to TRBJ1-2; TRBD1 aligns across 11 bases. This CDR3 is 16 amino acids long. Looked up from germline, CDR1 is SGHTA and CDR2 is FQGNSA. J was trimmed by 7 bases and V by 0 bases; bases with no gene match: 7. The CDR3 DNA is TGTGCCAGCAGCTTAGCATCCGGACAGGGGGCGAGTGGCTACACCTTC. Encoded protein: CASSLASGQGASGYTF.

The gene calls are TRBV27 and TRBJ1-4; the match to TRBD1 covers 7 bases. The CDR3 contains 15 residues. CDR1 is MNHEY, CDR2 SMNVEV, per germline (reference sequence). Germline trimming cut 5 bases from V and 4 bases from J; bases unmatched to any gene: 7. CDR3 sequence (DNA): TGTGCCAGCAGTCTATTCCGGGACAGTAATGAAAAACTGTTTTTT. It translates to CASSLFRDSNEKLFF.

This chain uses TRBV6-1 with TRBJ2-7; 13 nucleotides agree with TRBD2. V lost 7 bases, J lost 6 bases, and 6 bases stayed unmatched. Germline CDR1 and CDR2: MNHNS and SASEGT. The CDR3 runs to 14 residues. The CDR3 is CASTTSGGAGEQYF. CDR3 bases: TGTGCCAGCACTACTAGCGGGGGGGCCGGCGAGCAGTACTTC.

The rearrangement links TRBV12-5 to TRBJ2-5; TRBD1 is a possible D gene (7 bases). Germline CDR1 and CDR2: LGHNT and FRNRAP. The CDR3 sequence is 13 residues long. Trimming removed 6 bases from V and 5 bases from J, with 13 bases in between. The CDR3 coding sequence is TGTGCTAGTGGCCCGACAGGGAGGGAGACCCAGTACTTC. Translation gives CASGPTGRETQYF.

The DNA for the CDR3 is TGTGCCAGCTCCGAGGTGGATGGCTACACCTTC. Residues: CASSEVDGYTF. V is TRBV18 and J is TRBJ1-2, with D unclear. The CDR3 is 11 amino acids. The germline gives CDR1 KGHSH, CDR2 LQKENI. V shed 6 bases and J shed 6 bases, with 8 bases lying between them. Together with reference TRBV18 and TRBJ1-2, the CDR3 gives the full variable domain: NAGVMQNPRHLVRRRGQEARLRCSPMKGHSHVYWYRQLPEEGLKFMVYLQKENIIDESGMPKERFSAEFPKEGPSILRIQQVVRGDSAAYFCASSEVDGYTFGSGTRLTVV.

The chain uses TRBV7-2 and TRBJ2-7; 8 bases fit TRBD2. V trimming: 6 bases; J trimming: 2 bases; junction bases outside the gene matches: 9. The CDR3 runs to 15 residues. The germline gives CDR1 SGHTA, CDR2 FQGNSA. CDR3 sequence: CASRTNSGDTYEQYF. The CDR3 DNA sequence: TGTGCCAGCAGGACAAATAGCGGGGATACCTACGAGCAGTACTTC.

J is TRBJ1-5 and V is TRBV6-4; 11 bases are a match to TRBD1. V trimming: 7 bases; J trimming: 1 base; junction bases outside the gene matches: 3. Per germline, CDR1 MRHNA and CDR2 SNTAGT. The CDR3 is made up of 15 amino acids. CDR3 sequence (DNA): TGTGCCAGCATAGGACAGGGGGCGAGCAATCAGCCCCAGCATTTT. Translation: CASIGQGASNQPQHF.

The chain uses TRBV15 and TRBJ1-1; no clear D gene. In germline, CDR1 is LNHNV, CDR2 YYDKDF (reference sequence). With 1 base removed from V and 1 base from J, the gap between germline ends came to 13 bases. The length of the CDR3 is 16 residues. The CDR3 nucleotides read TGTGCCACCAGCAGAGGACTACCGGGATCGAACACTGAAGCTTTCTTT. It specifies CATSRGLPGSNTEAFF. The full variable domain, with the rest looked up from reference TRBV15 and TRBJ1-1, is DAMVIQNPRYQVTQFGKPVTLSCSQTLNHNVMYWYQQKSSQAPKLLFHYYDKDFNNEADTPDNFQSRRPNTSFCFLDIRSPGLGDTAMYLCATSRGLPGSNTEAFFGQGTRLTVV.

This clone was detected once. The genes are TRBV7-2 and TRBJ1-3, with TRBD1 matching over 10 bases. J lost 2 bases, V lost 1 base, and 8 bases had no gene match. This CDR3 has 18 residues. CDR1 and CDR2 from the germline V gene are SGHTA and FQGNSA. The CDR3 sequence: CASSLGYSGQGAGNTIYF. The CDR3 nucleotides are TGTGCCAGCAGCTTAGGTTATAGCGGACAGGGGGCTGGAAACACCATATATTTT.

This clone was seen only once. This sequence joins TRBV27 and TRBJ1-5; 7 nucleotides match TRBD1. The CDR3 contains 14 residues. V was pared by 4 bases and J by 7 bases, with 7 bases of the junction left unmatched. Germline loops: CDR1 MNHEY, CDR2 SMNVEV (reference sequence). Here the CDR3 reads CASSWDDRAQPQHF. The CDR3, as DNA: TGTGCCAGCAGTTGGGATGACAGGGCCCAGCCCCAGCATTTT.